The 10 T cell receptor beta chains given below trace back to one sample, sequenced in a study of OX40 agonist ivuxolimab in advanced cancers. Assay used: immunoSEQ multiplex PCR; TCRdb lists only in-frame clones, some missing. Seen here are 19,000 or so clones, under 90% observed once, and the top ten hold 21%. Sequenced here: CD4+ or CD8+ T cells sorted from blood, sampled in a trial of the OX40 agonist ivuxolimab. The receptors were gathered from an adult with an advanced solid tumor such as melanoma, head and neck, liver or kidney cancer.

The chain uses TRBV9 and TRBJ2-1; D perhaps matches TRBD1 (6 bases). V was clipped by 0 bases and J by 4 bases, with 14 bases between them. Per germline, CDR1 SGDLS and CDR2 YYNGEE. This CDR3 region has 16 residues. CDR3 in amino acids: CASSVETGPRYNEQFF. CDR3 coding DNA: TGTGCCAGCAGCGTAGAGACAGGCCCCAGATACAATGAGCAGTTCTTC. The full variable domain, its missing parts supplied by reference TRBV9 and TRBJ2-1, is DSGVTQTPKHLITATGQRVTLRCSPRSGDLSVYWYQQSLDQGLQFLIQYYNGEERAKGNILERFSAQQFPDLHSELNLSSLELGDSALYFCASSVETGPRYNEQFFGPGTRLTVL.

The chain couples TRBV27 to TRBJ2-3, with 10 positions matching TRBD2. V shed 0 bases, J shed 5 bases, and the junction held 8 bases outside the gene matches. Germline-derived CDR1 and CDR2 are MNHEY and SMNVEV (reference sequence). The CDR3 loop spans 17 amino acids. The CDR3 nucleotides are TGTGCCAGCAGTTTATCGAGGGTAGCGGGAGGTTTAGATACGCAGTATTTT. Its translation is CASSLSRVAGGLDTQYF.

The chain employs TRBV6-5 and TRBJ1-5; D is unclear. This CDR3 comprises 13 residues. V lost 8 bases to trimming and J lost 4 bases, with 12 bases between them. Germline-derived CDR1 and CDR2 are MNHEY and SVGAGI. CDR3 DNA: TGTGCCAGCTCCCCGCTCAAGAATCAGCCCCAGCATTTT. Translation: CASSPLKNQPQHF.

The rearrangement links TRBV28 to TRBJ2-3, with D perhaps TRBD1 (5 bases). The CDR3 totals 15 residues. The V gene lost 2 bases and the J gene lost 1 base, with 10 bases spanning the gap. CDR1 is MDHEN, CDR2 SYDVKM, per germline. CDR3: CASSLKGFGTDTQYF. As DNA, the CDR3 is TGTGCCAGCAGTTTAAAGGGGTTTGGCACAGATACGCAGTATTTT.

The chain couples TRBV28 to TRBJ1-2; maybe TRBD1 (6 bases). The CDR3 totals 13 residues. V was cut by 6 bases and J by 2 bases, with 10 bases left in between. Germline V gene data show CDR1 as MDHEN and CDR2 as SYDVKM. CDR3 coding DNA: TGTGCCAGCAGGGGTCAGGGGAACTATGGCTACACCTTC. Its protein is CASRGQGNYGYTF.

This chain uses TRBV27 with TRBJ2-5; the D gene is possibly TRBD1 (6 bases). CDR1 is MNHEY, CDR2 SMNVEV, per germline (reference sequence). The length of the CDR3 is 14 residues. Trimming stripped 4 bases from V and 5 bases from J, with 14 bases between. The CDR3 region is CASSWGQGVETQYF. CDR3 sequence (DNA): TGTGCCAGCAGTTGGGGGCAGGGCGTGGAGACCCAGTACTTC.

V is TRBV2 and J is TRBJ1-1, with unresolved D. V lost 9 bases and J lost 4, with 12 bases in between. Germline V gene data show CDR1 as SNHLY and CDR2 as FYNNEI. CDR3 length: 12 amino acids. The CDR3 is CARRQASTEAFF. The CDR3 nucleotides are TGTGCCAGAAGGCAGGCTAGCACTGAAGCTTTCTTT.

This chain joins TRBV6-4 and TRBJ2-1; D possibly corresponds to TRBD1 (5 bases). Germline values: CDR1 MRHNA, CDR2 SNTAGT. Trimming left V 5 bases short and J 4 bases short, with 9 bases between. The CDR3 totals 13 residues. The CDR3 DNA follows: TGTGCCAGCAGTACCGACAGTTACAATGAGCAGTTCTTC. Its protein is CASSTDSYNEQFF.

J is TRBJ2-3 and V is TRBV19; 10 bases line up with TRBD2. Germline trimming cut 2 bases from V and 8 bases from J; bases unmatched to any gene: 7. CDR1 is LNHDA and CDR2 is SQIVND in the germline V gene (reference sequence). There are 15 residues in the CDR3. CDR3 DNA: TGTGCCAGTAGTATACTAGCGGGAGTTGGTGGTACGCAGTATTTT. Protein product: CASSILAGVGGTQYF.

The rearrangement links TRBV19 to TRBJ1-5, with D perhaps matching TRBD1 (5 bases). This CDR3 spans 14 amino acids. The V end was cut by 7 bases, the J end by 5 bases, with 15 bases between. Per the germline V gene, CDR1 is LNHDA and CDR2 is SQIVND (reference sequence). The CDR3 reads CASKEGRVDQPQHF. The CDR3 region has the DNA TGTGCCAGTAAGGAGGGGCGAGTGGATCAGCCCCAGCATTTT.